This passage covers 29 T cell receptor beta chains from one sample sequenced in a study of prognosis after radiotherapy for stage I lung cancer. CDR3 of TCR beta was amplified from genomic DNA via a two-round multiplex PCR. Gene-specific primers for each TRBV and TRBJ gene drove first-round PCR. Each CDR3 protein gets one entry after TCRdb re-called the multiplex PCR reads with MiXCR. The sample contains some 25,000 distinct CDR3 sequences, 36% of which appear only once. The source material was PBMCs, sampled before or after stereotactic body radiation therapy (not recorded which). All receptors derive from a donor over 45 with non-small cell lung cancer.

As concerns this clonotype: A far larger clone is just one base off, so this is likely a read error. The V and J genes are TRBV7-9 and TRBJ2-7; D not resolved. Trimming left V 7 bases short and J 3 bases short, with 16 bases between. Germline V gene data show CDR1 as SEHNR and CDR2 as FQNEAQ (reference sequence). CDR3 length equals 14 residues. In DNA, the CDR3 is TGTGCCAGCACCCTCTACCCCAGCAGCTACGAGCAGTACTTC. It encodes CASTLYPSSYEQYF.

Regarding this clonotype: Being one base from a much bigger clone, this may be a read error. The chain carries TRBV7-3 and TRBJ2-5; TRBD1 aligns across 8 bases. J gave up 5 bases and V 3 bases, and 5 bases lay outside the gene matches. The CDR3 totals 14 residues. Germline V gene data show CDR1 as SGHTA and CDR2 as FQGTGA. The DNA for the CDR3 is TGTGCCAGCAGCTTTGGACAGGGTTTGGAGACCCAGTACTTC. Protein product: CASSFGQGLETQYF.

This clonotype was seen ten or more times. The V call is TRBV6-1, the J call TRBJ2-1; D is unresolved. The CDR3 has 15 residues. Trimming took off 0 bases at V and 2 bases at J, with 8 bases between the two ends. Per germline, CDR1 MNHNS and CDR2 SASEGT. CDR3 sequence reads: CASSEAAYTYNEQFF. The CDR3, as DNA: TGTGCCAGCAGTGAAGCTGCGTACACCTACAATGAGCAGTTCTTC.

This clonotype has ten or more counts. The chain has TRBV24-1 and TRBJ2-3; D possibly corresponds to TRBD2 (5 bases). The V gene lost 1 base and the J gene lost 2 bases, with 9 bases spanning the gap. The V gene's germline CDR1 is KGHDR and CDR2 SFDVKD. The CDR3 totals 15 residues. CDR3 bases: TGTGCCACCAGTGATTTCAGAGGACTCACAGATACGCAGTATTTT. Protein product: CATSDFRGLTDTQYF.

The count of this clonotype is one. The chain carries TRBV28 and TRBJ2-3; no reliable D call. This CDR3 region has 16 residues. V was clipped by 6 bases and J by 0 bases, with 16 bases between them. Per the germline V gene, CDR1 is MDHEN and CDR2 is SYDVKM. The CDR3 spells CASRALESFSTDTQYF. For the CDR3, the DNA is TGTGCCAGCAGGGCCCTCGAAAGCTTCAGCACAGATACGCAGTATTTT.

This clonotype was seen many times. V gene TRBV12-3 or TRBV12-4 combines with J gene TRBJ1-5; D call uncertain. The CDR3 is 14 amino acids. The ends were cut back, 4 bases at V and 0 bases at J, with 7 bases in the middle. CDR3 sequence reads: CASSSPYSNQPQHF. The CDR3 DNA reads TGTGCCAGCAGTTCTCCTTATAGCAATCAGCCCCAGCATTTT.

The table lists this clonotype with many counts. This sequence joins TRBV12-3 or TRBV12-4 and TRBJ2-3; 11 bases fit TRBD2. The CDR3 loop spans 18 amino acids. V was clipped by 7 bases and J by 0 bases; unmatched bases: 12. CDR3 sequence: CASTERLAGKVSTDTQYF. The CDR3 DNA is TGTGCCAGCACCGAGCGACTAGCGGGAAAAGTAAGCACAGATACGCAGTATTTT.

The CDR3 DNA reads as TGCGCCAGCAGCTGGGGGGGGGTGAACACTGAAGCTTTCTTT. Amino acid sequence: CASSWGGVNTEAFF. The chain combines TRBV5-1 with TRBJ1-1, with D possibly TRBD1 on 5 matching bases. CDR1 SGHRS and CDR2 YFSETQ come from the germline V gene. This CDR3 spans 14 amino acids. The ends were cut back, 3 bases at V and 0 bases at J, with 9 bases in the middle.

This clonotype was seen many times. V usage is TRBV27 and J usage is TRBJ2-3, with D possibly being TRBD2 (6 bases). V dropped 5 bases and J dropped 14 bases, with 17 bases sitting between them. Germline V gene lookup returns CDR1 MNHEY and CDR2 SMNVEV (reference sequence). The CDR3 is 12 residues long. The CDR3 bases are TGTGCCAGCAGTGGAGGGGCCAAGCTCCTGTATTTT. This gives the protein CASSGGAKLLYF.

This clonotype was detected many times. The chain is built from TRBV20-1 and TRBJ2-3, with TRBD2 identical over 9 bases. The CDR3 loop spans 13 amino acids. V trimming: 6 bases; J trimming: 4 bases; junction bases outside the gene matches: 5. Germline CDR1 is DFQATT and CDR2 is SNEGSKA (reference sequence). In DNA, the CDR3 is TGCAGTGCAAGACTAGCGGAAGCAGATACGCAGTATTTT. Its translation: CSARLAEADTQYF.

Relative to its sample, this clonotype is medium-sized. This chain uses TRBV6-2 or TRBV6-3 with TRBJ2-1; 7 positions match TRBD2. Germline trimming cut 4 bases from V and 8 bases from J; bases unmatched to any gene: 8. Germline-derived CDR1 and CDR2 are MNHEY and SVGEGT. This CDR3 has 14 amino acids. CDR3 in amino acids: CASSFGTISDEQFF. The CDR3, as DNA: TGTGCCAGCAGTTTCGGGACTATAAGCGATGAGCAGTTCTTC.

There are a few counts of this clonotype. One base away lies a much larger clone, so this may be a sequencing read error. This chain uses TRBV3-1 with TRBJ1-2, with D possibly being TRBD1 (6 bases). The CDR3 is made up of 13 amino acids. Germline loops: CDR1 LGHDT, CDR2 YNNKEL (reference sequence). CDR3 nucleotide sequence: TGTGCCAGCAGGAACAGGGAAGACTATGGCTACGCCTTC. This sequence encodes CASRNREDYGYAF.

Of note for this clonotype: This sequence is one base from a far larger clone and is likely a read error. The chain links TRBV6-4 to TRBJ2-1; D ambiguous. The V gene's germline CDR1 is MRHNA and CDR2 SNTAGT. The CDR3 extends over 15 amino acids. Trimming removed 7 bases at V and 0 bases at J, with 13 bases between. CDR3 protein: CASTYPVSSYNEQFF. The CDR3 DNA reads as TGTGCCAGCACCTACCCAGTGAGCTCCTACAATGAGCAGTTCTTC.

This clonotype was seen more than once but under ten times. V and J are TRBV28 and TRBJ2-1; no clear D gene. Germline V CDR1 and CDR2: MDHEN, SYDVKM. CDR3 length: 19 residues. Trimming pared 3 bases from V and 0 bases from J, leaving 21 bases between. CDR3 nucleotides: TGTGCCAGCAGTTTCCCCCGGTTTCATGTTAGGAGCTCCTACAATGAGCAGTTCTTC. Translating it yields CASSFPRFHVRSSYNEQFF. Based on the CDR3 plus reference TRBV28 and TRBJ2-1, the full variable domain is DVKVTQSSRYLVKRTGEKVFLECVQDMDHENMFWYRQDPGLGLRLIYFSYDVKMKEKGDIPEGYSVSREKKERFSLILESASTNQTSMYLCASSFPRFHVRSSYNEQFFGPGTRLTVL.

This clonotype was observed at least ten times. The V call is TRBV12-3 or TRBV12-4, the J call TRBJ1-4; weak D call: TRBD1 (6 bases). With 7 bases removed from V and 3 bases from J, the gap between germline ends came to 18 bases. There are 16 residues in the CDR3. The CDR3 DNA sequence: TGTGCCAGCAAGAAAGGGGGAGCCGGAGCTAATGAAAAACTGTTTTTT. This encodes CASKKGGAGANEKLFF.

J is TRBJ1-2 and V is TRBV2, with D hard to call. The V and J ends lost 3 bases and 6 bases respectively, with 5 bases between them. CDR3 size: 11 residues. Germline V gene sequence: CDR1 SNHLY, CDR2 FYNNEI. The CDR3, as DNA: TGTGCCAGCAGTGAGCGCGATGGCTACACCTTC. It yields the protein CASSERDGYTF.

This clonotype has ten or more counts. The chain carries TRBV5-6 and TRBJ2-1; 7 bases agree with TRBD2. This CDR3 is 12 amino acids long. Germline trimming cut 2 bases from V and 14 bases from J; bases unmatched to any gene: 7. The germline V gene encodes CDR1 SGHDT and CDR2 YYEEEE. The CDR3 DNA follows: TGTGCCAGCAGCTTTAGCGGGCGATTTGAGTTCTTC. Translating gives CASSFSGRFEFF.

The rearrangement uses TRBV6-5 and TRBJ2-1; no reliable D call. CDR1 is MNHEY, CDR2 SVGAGI, per germline. There are 14 residues in the CDR3. V was shortened by 4 bases and J by 2 bases, with 9 bases between the two germline ends. CDR3 amino acids: CASSLFSAYNEQFF. The CDR3 DNA follows: TGTGCCAGCAGTTTATTCTCTGCCTACAATGAGCAGTTCTTC.

This clonotype was detected many times. The gene calls are TRBV30 and TRBJ2-7; D ambiguous. The germline V gene has CDR1 GTSNPN and CDR2 SVGIG (reference sequence). The V and J ends lost 2 bases and 0 bases respectively, with 11 bases between them. This CDR3 contains 14 residues. The CDR3 DNA is TGTGCCTGGAGTAAGACAAAGAGCTCCTACGAGCAGTACTTC. Translated: CAWSKTKSSYEQYF. Based on the CDR3 plus reference TRBV30 and TRBJ2-7, the full variable domain is SQTIHQWPATLVQPVGSPLSLECTVEGTSNPNLYWYRQAAGRGLQLLFYSVGIGQISSEVPQNLSASRPQDRQFILSSKKLLLSDSGFYLCAWSKTKSSYEQYFGPGTRLTVT.

The gene calls are TRBV3-1 and TRBJ1-1; 7 bases are shared with TRBD1. Looked up from germline, CDR1 is LGHDT and CDR2 is YNNKEL (reference sequence). With V trimmed by 3 bases and J by 4 bases, 5 bases remained unmatched. This CDR3 spans 14 amino acids. CDR3 DNA sequence: TGTGCCAGCAGCCACCACGACAGGGCCACTGAAGCTTTCTTT. Translation: CASSHHDRATEAFF.

J is TRBJ2-1 and V is TRBV24-1; D call uncertain. V was trimmed by 4 bases and J by 10 bases, leaving 10 bases between them. CDR3 size: 12 residues. The germline gives CDR1 KGHDR, CDR2 SFDVKD. The CDR3 is CATSDYLDEQFF. In DNA, the CDR3 is TGTGCCACCAGTGACTACTTGGACGAGCAGTTCTTC.

This clonotype was detected ten times or more. The chain carries TRBV18 and TRBJ2-7; D is perhaps TRBD1 or TRBD2 (5 bases each). The CDR3 contains 15 residues. Per germline, CDR1 KGHSH and CDR2 LQKENI. V dropped 6 bases and J dropped 6 bases, with 21 bases sitting between them. CDR3 sequence reads: CASSLSGPTSAEQYF. DNA for the CDR3: TGTGCCAGCTCGCTCTCGGGACCGACGTCCGCCGAGCAGTACTTC. The full variable domain, completed using reference TRBV18 and TRBJ2-7, is NAGVMQNPRHLVRRRGQEARLRCSPMKGHSHVYWYRQLPEEGLKFMVYLQKENIIDESGMPKERFSAEFPKEGPSILRIQQVVRGDSAAYFCASSLSGPTSAEQYFGPGTRLTVT.

This clonotype was counted between two and nine times. The CDR3 loop is CASSPRGLVGETQYF. The DNA of the CDR3 is TGTGCCAGCTCACCACGCGGTTTAGTAGGGGAGACCCAGTACTTC. The chain couples TRBV18 to TRBJ2-5; no definite D call. V was clipped by 1 base and J by 5 bases, with 14 bases between them. Germline values: CDR1 KGHSH, CDR2 LQKENI. The CDR3 runs 15 residues.

CDR3 nucleotide sequence: TGCAGCGTTGAAGGGGGATCCTATGGCTACACCTTC. Its protein product is CSVEGGSYGYTF. This chain uses TRBV29-1 with TRBJ1-2; D unclear. V was cut by 1 base and J by 4 bases, with 7 bases left in between. Per germline, CDR1 SQVTM and CDR2 ANQGSEA. The CDR3 consists of 12 residues.

Worth noting for this clonotype: The junction departs from the called germline gene at one end, perhaps through a read error. The chain recombines TRBV12-3 or TRBV12-4 with TRBJ1-3, with D possibly matching TRBD1 (6 bases). CDR3 length: 16 amino acids. As DNA, the CDR3 is TGTGTCAGCAGACCTCCAGGGGCGCAGTTAGGAAAAACCATATATTTT. It is translated as CVSRPPGAQLGKTIYF.

This clonotype is a singleton in its sample. The V call is TRBV5-1, the J call TRBJ2-2; no clear D gene. V was pared by 2 bases and J by 5 bases, with 4 bases between. This CDR3 region has 12 residues. The germline V gene has CDR1 SGHRS and CDR2 YFSETQ. DNA of the CDR3: TGCGCCAGCAGCTTTATGACCGGGGAGCTGTTTTTT. Translating gives CASSFMTGELFF.

For this clonotype: The junction shows a germline mismatch at one end, possibly a read error. CDR3 sequence: CANSSWTGRNPEKMFF. CDR3 sequence (DNA): TGTGCCAACAGCTCATGGACAGGGCGTAATCCGGAAAAAATGTTTTTT. This sequence joins TRBV27 and TRBJ1-4; 8 nucleotides agree with TRBD1. Germline CDR1 and CDR2: MNHEY and SMNVEV (reference sequence). The CDR3 length is 16 residues.

The chain recombines TRBV7-8 with TRBJ2-1; TRBD2 matches at 8 bases. Trimming took 5 bases from V and 6 from J; bases not matched to a gene: 15. There are 17 residues in the CDR3. Germline V gene lookup returns CDR1 SGHVS and CDR2 FQNEAQ. The DNA of the CDR3 is TGTGCCAGCAGCGATTGGACCTCGGGGGGGGCCCCCAATGAGCAGTTCTTC. It translates to CASSDWTSGGAPNEQFF.

This clonotype was observed many times. The chain recombines TRBV4-1 with TRBJ2-1; 8 bases match TRBD2. The CDR3 runs to 16 residues. CDR1 is MGHRA and CDR2 is YSYEKL in the germline V gene. Trimming removed 4 bases from V and 4 bases from J; junction bases left unmatched: 9. CDR3: CASSPLAAGAYNEQFF. The CDR3, as DNA: TGCGCCAGCAGCCCCCTGGCAGCGGGAGCTTACAATGAGCAGTTCTTC.